The 9 T cell receptor delta chains in this list originate from one sample, sequenced in a study of gamma-delta T cells after stem cell transplantation. TCRdb re-called clones from the RT-PCR reads using CATT. Of fewer than 2,500 delta-chain clones listed, approximately 3% are singletons. Sequenced: gamma-delta T cells. All receptors derive from a human donor. It is not recorded whose cells these are; they may come from a transplant donor.

This clone was observed a few times. The junction shows a germline mismatch at one end, possibly a read error. The rearrangement uses TRDV2 and TRDJ3; the match to TRDD3 covers 12 bases. This CDR3 comprises 20 residues. Germline V gene lookup returns CDR1 GEAIGNYY and CDR2 EKD. Here the CDR3 reads CACDPVLGDTDSWGTRQMFF. The CDR3 DNA reads as TGTGCCTGTGACCCCGTACTGGGGGATACCGACTCCTGGGGCACCCGACAGATGTTTTTC.

Details on this clone: Translating this DNA gives a protein that differs at residue 3 from the TCRdb one, which belongs to a much larger clone; a read error is likely, and the protein shown is this translation. The rearrangement links TRDV2 to TRDJ1, with 9 bases lining up with TRDD3. The CDR3 is 17 residues long. The germline V gene encodes CDR1 GEAIGNYY and CDR2 EKD. CDR3 DNA sequence: TGTGCCCGTGACAGACTGGGGGAGAAAACCAACACCGATAAACTCATCTTT. This translates into CARDRLGEKTNTDKLIF.

This clone has just a few counts. A much larger clone differs by one base, so this may be a read error. The chain links TRDV2 to TRDJ1, with 12 positions matching TRDD3. The CDR3 covers 15 residues. Germline CDR1 reads GEAIGNYY; CDR2 reads EKD. Trimming cost V 3 bases and J 4 bases; bases outside gene matches: 5. The CDR3 here is CACDGLGDTGDKLIF. The CDR3, as DNA: TGTGCCTGTGACGGCCTGGGGGATACGGGCGATAAACTCATCTTT.

In this sample, this clone turned up a few times. With only one base between it and a far larger clone, this is likely a read error. This specimen includes other DNA sequences encoding the same CDR3. This chain joins TRDV2 and TRDJ1, with 9 bases fitting TRDD3. The CDR3 length is 19 residues. Germline CDR1 reads GEAIGNYY; CDR2 reads EKD. In DNA form, the CDR3 reads TGTGCCTGCGACACCGTAAGGGGGATACTTTCAACTTGGGCCGATAAACTCATCTTT. As protein: CACDTVRGILSTWADKLIF.

To note about this clone: The protein TCRdb gives is from a much larger clone and does not agree with this DNA's translation at residue 9, likely a read error; the protein shown here comes from the DNA. The rearrangement joins TRDV2 to TRDJ1; D is possibly TRDD3 (5 bases). Deletions cut 0 bases from V and 4 bases from J, with 23 bases between. The CDR3 sequence is 18 residues long. Germline V lookup: CDR1 GEAIGNYY, CDR2 EKD. The CDR3 spells CACDTVSGSPPLGDKLIF. In nucleotides, the CDR3 is TGTGCCTGTGACACCGTGTCTGGGAGTCCCCCTCTGGGCGATAAACTCATCTTT.

In this sample, this clone turned up a few times. This clone may be a read error of a much larger clone one base away. The chain is built from TRDV2 and TRDJ1; 10 bases agree with TRDD3. The CDR3 contains 20 residues. Looked up from germline, CDR1 is GEAIGNYY and CDR2 is EKD. J was trimmed by 0 bases and V by 3 bases; bases with no gene match: 18. CDR3 nucleotides: TGTGCCTGTGACCTTTTACTGGGGGATCCAAACCCGAGTTACACCGATAAACTCATCTTT. Translating it yields CACDLLLGDPNPSYTDKLIF.

Details on this clone: A read error is likely here: a far larger clone is one base away. Other DNA sequences in the sample encode the same CDR3. The chain's CDR3 is CACDSLLGTYTDKLIF. As DNA, the CDR3 is TGTGCCTGTGACAGCCTACTTGGGACCTACACCGATAAACTCATCTTT. The chain is built from TRDV2 and TRDJ1; TRDD2 might be the D (5 bases). The CDR3 length is 16 residues. Trimming took 2 bases from V and 0 from J, leaving 15 bases between them. Germline CDR1 and CDR2: GEAIGNYY and EKD.

This clone has just a few counts. This may come from a read error, since a much larger clone is one base off. This chain links TRDV2 with TRDJ3, with 12 bases matching TRDD3. The CDR3 loop spans 19 amino acids. Per germline, CDR1 GEAIGNYY and CDR2 EKD. V lost 5 bases and J lost 0; bases outside the gene matches: 7. DNA of the CDR3: TGTGCCTGTGGTTGGGTACTGGGGGATACCTCCTGGGACACCCGACAGATGTTTTTC. This translates into CACGWVLGDTSWDTRQMFF.

A remark on this clone: The protein recorded in TCRdb matches a much larger clone and deviates from this DNA's translation at residue 5, suggesting a read error; the protein here is obtained by translating the DNA. The chain has TRDV2 and TRDJ1; TRDD3 agrees at 9 bases. This CDR3 comprises 18 residues. V lost 3 bases, J lost 0 bases, and 13 bases stayed unmatched. The germline CDR1 and CDR2 sequences are GEAIGNYY and EKD. In DNA, the CDR3 is TGTGCCTGTGACTCCGTCTCGGGGATACGCGGTTACACCGATAAACTCATCTTT. Translating it yields CACDSVSGIRGYTDKLIF.